The T cell receptor beta chain described here comes from a study of T-cell reconstitution after alpha-beta-depleted transplantation in children. Study conclusions and caveats: At around two months after transplant, the alpha-beta T cells were reportedly derived from several hundred expanded clones that came from non-depleted graft cells. After transplant, high TCRbeta diversity at day 60 in some patients arose from surviving recipient T cells and thymic progenitors.

Researchers prepared the TCRbeta library using unique molecular identifiers, the study reports. TCRdb passed the PCR reads through MiXCR, listing each CDR3 protein once. The data contain 600,000 to 800,000 distinct CDR3 sequences, about an eighth of them singletons. This clonotype was observed at least ten times. The antigen remains unidentified. The CDR3 spans 12 residues. J lost 6 bases, V lost 5 bases, and 1 base had no gene match. The source was PBMCs, collected before TCRalphabeta/CD19-depleted stem cell transplant. The source is a girl aged 2 to 9 with congenital amegakaryocytic thrombocytopenia, due to receive a stem cell transplant. The rearrangement joins TRBV12-3 or TRBV12-4 to TRBJ2-3, with TRBD2 matching over 8 bases. CDR3 DNA sequence: TGTGCCAGCAGTCCTAGCGGGGATACGCAGTATTTT. As protein: CASSPSGDTQYF.